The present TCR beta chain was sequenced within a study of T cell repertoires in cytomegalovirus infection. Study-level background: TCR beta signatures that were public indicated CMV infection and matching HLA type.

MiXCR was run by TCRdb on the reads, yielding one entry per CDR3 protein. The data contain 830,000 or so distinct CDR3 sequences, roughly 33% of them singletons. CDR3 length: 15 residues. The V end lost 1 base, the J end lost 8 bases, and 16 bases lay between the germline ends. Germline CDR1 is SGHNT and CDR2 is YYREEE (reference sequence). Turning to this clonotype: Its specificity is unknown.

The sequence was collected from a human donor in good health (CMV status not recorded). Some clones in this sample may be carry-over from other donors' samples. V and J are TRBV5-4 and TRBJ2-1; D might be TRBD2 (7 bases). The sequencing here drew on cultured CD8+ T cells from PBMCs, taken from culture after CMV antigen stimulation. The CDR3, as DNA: TGTGCCAGCAGCTTGTCATTGGGAGGGGGTTATGAGCAGTTCTTC. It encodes CASSLSLGGGYEQFF.